A single sample is the source of the 21 T cell receptor beta chains below, sequenced in a study of Graves' ophthalmopathy and Graves' hyperthyroidism. From RNA, the CDR3 regions of TCR beta chains were amplified and sequenced. Amplification began with first-round RT-PCR using HTBI primers, then second-round multiplex PCR was performed. From the multiplex PCR reads, TCRdb called clonotypes with MiXCR, one entry per CDR3 protein. The table shows about 740,000 distinct CDR3 sequences, with about 44% occurring only once. Sequencing was performed on peripheral blood. The receptor source for this set is an adult man with Graves' ophthalmopathy.

This clonotype was counted at least ten times. J is TRBJ2-5 and V is TRBV7-2, with D unresolved. Trimming took 4 bases from V and 4 from J, leaving 13 bases between them. This CDR3 contains 14 residues. Germline assignment: CDR1 SGHTA and CDR2 FQGNSA. The CDR3 nucleotides are TGTGCCAGCAGCTCCCGAGCTAAGCGAGAGACCCAGTACTTC. It encodes CASSSRAKRETQYF.

This clonotype came up a few times. The chain combines TRBV20-1 with TRBJ2-5; 9 bases are shared with TRBD1. After removal of 2 bases from V and 4 bases from J, the junction contained 11 bases not matched to a gene. This CDR3 region has 16 residues. Per germline, CDR1 DFQATT and CDR2 SNEGSKA (reference sequence). The chain's CDR3 is CSARSYSLGQGETQYF. The CDR3 coding sequence is TGCAGTGCTAGAAGCTACAGCTTGGGACAGGGAGAGACCCAGTACTTC.

V and J are TRBV2 and TRBJ2-7, with D perhaps TRBD1 (6 bases). Germline CDR1 is SNHLY and CDR2 is FYNNEI. The CDR3 consists of 14 residues. V lost 5 bases and J lost 0, with 11 bases in between. The CDR3 DNA reads TGTGCCAGCAGTTACTCGGACAGCTCCTACGAGCAGTACTTC. Translating gives CASSYSDSSYEQYF.

In this sample, this clonotype turned up many times. The chain uses TRBV7-2 and TRBJ1-4; no firm D call. Trimming took off 3 bases at V and 4 bases at J, with 6 bases between the two ends. CDR3 length: 13 residues. Germline assignment: CDR1 SGHTA and CDR2 FQGNSA. CDR3 loop: CASSLGSNEKLFF. The CDR3 DNA follows: TGTGCCAGCAGCTTGGGCAGTAATGAAAAACTGTTTTTT.

This clonotype was seen ten or more times. The J gene is TRBJ1-2, the V gene TRBV20-1; possible D gene TRBD1, 6 bases. V shed 4 bases and J shed 2 bases, with 14 bases lying between them. The V gene's germline CDR1 is DFQATT and CDR2 SNEGSKA (reference sequence). The CDR3 sequence is 14 residues long. CDR3 protein: CSATPQGNNYGYTF. CDR3 DNA: TGCAGTGCTACACCCCAGGGGAACAACTATGGCTACACCTTC.

V is TRBV10-2 and J is TRBJ1-5; 7 nucleotides agree with TRBD1. This CDR3 has 15 residues. Germline V CDR1 and CDR2: WSHSY, SAAADI. Trimming took 4 bases from V and 7 from J; bases not matched to a gene: 10. The CDR3 reads CASSARDRSQQPQHF. The CDR3 DNA sequence: TGCGCCAGCAGTGCCCGGGACAGATCCCAGCAGCCCCAGCATTTT.

The sample holds a few counts of this clonotype. The chain carries TRBV2 and TRBJ1-2; D possibly corresponds to TRBD1 (5 bases). Germline V gene lookup returns CDR1 SNHLY and CDR2 FYNNEI. The CDR3 spans 15 residues. V lost 6 bases to trimming and J lost 3 bases, with 17 bases between them. CDR3 nucleotide sequence: TGTGCCAGCAGCCAAGATTCCGGCAGGGACTATGGCTACACCTTC. It is translated as CASSQDSGRDYGYTF.

The CDR3 sequence: CASSLGQGHYEQYF. CDR3 bases: TGCGCCAGCAGCTTGGGACAGGGTCACTACGAGCAGTACTTC. The rearrangement joins TRBV5-1 to TRBJ2-7; 7 bases line up with TRBD1. The CDR3 has 14 amino acids. Germline V gene lookup returns CDR1 SGHRS and CDR2 YFSETQ. V lost 0 bases, J lost 3 bases, and 3 bases stayed unmatched.

This chain links TRBV9 with TRBJ2-7, with D perhaps TRBD2 (6 bases). CDR3 length: 14 amino acids. V lost 0 bases and J 3 bases, leaving 10 bases between the germline ends. Germline CDR1 and CDR2: SGDLS and YYNGEE. CDR3 sequence: CASSVVVGGYEQYF. Written as DNA, the CDR3 is TGTGCCAGCAGCGTAGTCGTGGGGGGCTACGAGCAGTACTTC.

The genes are TRBV24-1 and TRBJ1-5; 10 nucleotides agree with TRBD1. This CDR3 has 14 residues. With 12 bases clipped from V and 5 bases from J, the junction kept 9 bases outside the gene matches. The germline gives CDR1 KGHDR, CDR2 SFDVKD. DNA of the CDR3: TGTGCCGCCATGACCGGGACAGGGGATCAGCCCCAGCATTTT. Its translation is CAAMTGTGDQPQHF.

This clonotype was counted a few times. The chain recombines TRBV6-1 with TRBJ1-1; D is unclear. V lost 5 bases to trimming and J lost 4 bases, with 11 bases between them. The germline gives CDR1 MNHNS, CDR2 SASEGT. CDR3 size: 13 residues. The CDR3 loop reads CASSREWSTEAFF. The CDR3 region has the DNA TGTGCCAGCAGTCGCGAATGGAGCACTGAAGCTTTCTTT.

The chain joins TRBV7-9 to TRBJ1-6; D is uncertain. CDR1 is SEHNR and CDR2 is FQNEAQ in the germline V gene (reference sequence). Trimming removed 2 bases from V and 14 bases from J, with 19 bases in between. There are 15 residues in the CDR3. The CDR3 reads CASSLIAGDPRALHF. The CDR3 DNA sequence: TGTGCCAGCAGCTTAATAGCCGGGGATCCGCGGGCCCTCCACTTT. The whole variable domain, remainder taken from reference TRBV7-9 and TRBJ1-6, is DTGVSQNPRHKITKRGQNVTFRCDPISEHNRLYWYRQTLGQGPEFLTYFQNEAQLEKSRLLSDRFSAERPKGSFSTLEIQRTEQGDSAMYLCASSLIAGDPRALHFGNGTRLTVT.

The CDR3 coding sequence is TGTGCCAGCAGACTAGCGGGAGGGCCTTCTTACGAGCAGTACTTC. It encodes CASRLAGGPSYEQYF. The V gene is TRBV10-3, the J gene TRBJ2-7, with 14 bases matching TRBD2. This CDR3 region has 15 residues. CDR1 and CDR2 from the germline V gene are ENHRY and SYGVKD. V was pared by 10 bases and J by 4 bases, with 9 bases of the junction left unmatched.

The chain employs TRBV6-5 and TRBJ1-1, with D maybe TRBD1 (5 bases). The germline V gene has CDR1 MNHEY and CDR2 SVGAGI. The ends were cut back, 0 bases at V and 6 bases at J, with 17 bases in the middle. This CDR3 has 16 amino acids. CDR3 in DNA: TGTGCCAGCAGTTACTCGCAGGGTCTAGTGCTTTCTGAAGCTTTCTTT. Translated, it gives CASSYSQGLVLSEAFF.

This rearrangement joins TRBV25-1 to TRBJ2-2, with TRBD1 matching 9 bases. Germline-derived CDR1 and CDR2 are MGHDK and SYGVNS. The CDR3 is made up of 17 amino acids. The V and J ends lost 5 bases and 5 bases, in that order; junction bases with no gene match: 12. DNA of the CDR3: TGTGCCAGCAGTTTCGGGTGGGACAGGGCGAGAACCGGGGAGCTGTTTTTT. This sequence encodes CASSFGWDRARTGELFF.

This clonotype was picked up a small number of times. This rearrangement joins TRBV9 to TRBJ2-2; 7 nucleotides match TRBD1. Germline V gene data show CDR1 as SGDLS and CDR2 as YYNGEE. The CDR3 sequence is 13 residues long. V dropped 4 bases and J dropped 6; count of bases not matched to a gene: 3. The CDR3 DNA reads as TGTGCCAGCAGCACCCAGGGGGCCGGGGAGCTGTTTTTT. Its protein is CASSTQGAGELFF.

The chain's CDR3 is CAISHSGGNTEAFF. CDR3 DNA: TGTGCCATCAGCCACAGTGGGGGGAACACTGAAGCTTTCTTT. The V gene is TRBV10-3, the J gene TRBJ1-1; a possible D gene is TRBD1 (5 bases). The V gene's germline CDR1 is ENHRY and CDR2 SYGVKD. V was trimmed by 6 bases and J by 1 base, leaving 12 bases between them. The CDR3 runs to 14 residues.

The CDR3 region is CASTPGGGFTEAFF. For the CDR3, the DNA is TGTGCCAGTACCCCGGGGGGGGGCTTCACTGAAGCTTTCTTT. V gene TRBV19 combines with J gene TRBJ1-1; perhaps TRBD1 as D (6 bases). Germline CDR1 is LNHDA and CDR2 is SQIVND (reference sequence). This CDR3 is built from 14 residues. Trimming pared 7 bases from V and 4 bases from J, leaving 16 bases between.

The chain has TRBV7-2 and TRBJ2-3; D uncertain. Trimming removed 1 base at V and 0 bases at J, with 11 bases between. In germline, CDR1 is SGHTA, CDR2 FQGNSA. The CDR3 has 16 residues. DNA of the CDR3: TGTGCCAGCAGCTTAGTTGCCGTATATAGCACAGATACGCAGTATTTT. This encodes CASSLVAVYSTDTQYF.

This clonotype was counted only a few times. The gene calls are TRBV7-9 and TRBJ2-5; 9 bases are a match to TRBD1. The length of the CDR3 is 16 residues. Germline loops: CDR1 SEHNR, CDR2 FQNEAQ (reference sequence). V shed 5 bases and J 4 bases; nucleotides not matched to a gene: 11. The CDR3 loop is CASSPPGQGHGETQYF. CDR3 coding DNA: TGTGCCAGCAGCCCCCCGGGACAGGGCCACGGAGAGACCCAGTACTTC.

The V call is TRBV12-3 or TRBV12-4, the J call TRBJ2-5; D possibly matches TRBD1 or TRBD2 (5 bases each). The V and J ends lost 2 bases and 9 bases respectively, with 22 bases between them. The CDR3 contains 16 residues. Here the CDR3 DNA reads TGTGCCAGCAGTTTATCGGCCACCGGGACGCATCAGCCCCAGTACTTC. Translated, it gives CASSLSATGTHQPQYF.